These T cell receptor beta chains were read from a single sample in a study of blood T cell repertoires in COVID-19. Clones were sequenced by immunoSEQ multiplex PCR, and TCRdb holds only the in-frame ones, with some missing. This sample has roughly 260,000 clones; about nine tenths occur once, and the top ten carry over 3.5%. Sequenced sample: peripheral blood. These receptors originate from a middle-aged woman with acute or convalescent COVID-19. Both conserved end residues are part of each CDR3. A D gene is named only where the DNA matches it firmly. Only some rows state a clone size, as once, few, many or a class for expanded clones.

J: TRBJ1-2
V: TRBV5-1
D: TRBD1
size: .
DNA: TGCGCCAGCAGACAGACAGGGCTCTATGGCTACACCTTC
CDR3: CASRQTGLYGYTF

J: TRBJ1-4
V: TRBV20-1
D: .
size: .
DNA: TGCAGTGCTAGACCTGCATCGTCCACGGTTTTT
CDR3: CSARPASSTVF

J: TRBJ2-1
V: TRBV24-1
D: TRBD1
size: .
DNA: TGTGCCACCTCAGGACAGGGGGCCCTTATCTCCTACAATGAGCAGTTCTTC
CDR3: CATSGQGALISYNEQFF

J: TRBJ1-3
V: TRBV4-1
D: .
size: .
DNA: TGCGCCAGCAGCCAAGGACAGCTCTCTGGAAACACCATATATTTT
CDR3: CASSQGQLSGNTIYF

J: TRBJ1-2
V: TRBV6-1
D: TRBD1
size: .
DNA: TGTGCCAGCAGCGAAGGACAGGGGGGCTACACCTTC
CDR3: CASSEGQGGYTF

J: TRBJ2-1
V: TRBV19
D: .
size: .
DNA: TGTGCCAGTGCTAAATACAATGAGCAGTTCTTC
CDR3: CASAKYNEQFF

J: TRBJ1-4
V: TRBV7-9
D: .
size: .
DNA: TGTGCCAGCAGCATAGGGTCGGAGGGTACCGAGGAAAAACTGTTTTTT
CDR3: CASSIGSEGTEEKLFF

J: TRBJ1-4
V: TRBV6-5
D: .
size: .
DNA: TGTGCCAGCAGTCAAACCGGGAGAGGTTGGGAAAAACTGTTTTTT
CDR3: CASSQTGRGWEKLFF

J: TRBJ2-5
V: TRBV7-9
D: TRBD2
size: .
DNA: TGTGCCAGCAGACCCACACGGGGGGACGATGGGGAGACCCAGTACTTC
CDR3: CASRPTRGDDGETQYF

J: TRBJ1-1
V: TRBV2
D: .
size: .
DNA: TGTGCCAGCAGTGAGACGGTCAGGGATGCTTTCTTT
CDR3: CASSETVRDAFF

J: TRBJ2-3
V: TRBV2
D: .
size: .
DNA: TGTGCCACCCGTCTCACAGATACGCAGTATTTT
CDR3: CATRLTDTQYF

J: TRBJ1-2
V: TRBV6-6
D: TRBD1
size: .
DNA: TGTGCCAGCAGTCCCGAGGGACAGGAGCCTCATTTCTATGGCTACACCTTC
CDR3: CASSPEGQEPHFYGYTF

J: TRBJ2-1
V: TRBV19
D: .
size: .
DNA: TGTGCCAGTAGTTACTTGAGCTCCTACAATGAGCAGTTCTTC
CDR3: CASSYLSSYNEQFF

J: TRBJ1-1
V: TRBV5-6
D: TRBD1
size: once
DNA: TGTGCCAGCAGCTTGGTGACAGGGGTAAAAACTGAAGCTTTCTTT
CDR3: CASSLVTGVKTEAFF

J: TRBJ1-5
V: TRBV19
D: TRBD1
size: .
DNA: TGTGCCAGTAGTAGGCAGGGGGCTAGCAATCAGCCCCAGCATTTT
CDR3: CASSRQGASNQPQHF

J: TRBJ1-3
V: TRBV2
D: .
size: .
DNA: TGTGCCAGCAATATACGGAGCAGCTCTGGAAACACCATATATTTT
CDR3: CASNIRSSSGNTIYF

J: TRBJ1-1
V: TRBV6-5
D: .
size: .
DNA: TGTGCCAGCAGTTACACCGCGATAACTGAAGCTTTCTTT
CDR3: CASSYTAITEAFF

J: TRBJ2-3
V: TRBV5-1
D: .
size: .
DNA: TGCGCCAGCAGCATCGGACAGTCCACAGATACGCAGTATTTT
CDR3: CASSIGQSTDTQYF

J: TRBJ1-4
V: TRBV30
D: TRBD1
size: .
DNA: TGTGCCTGGAGTCGAGGGGCAGGGGGGACCGAAAAACTGTTTTTT
CDR3: CAWSRGAGGTEKLFF

J: TRBJ1-2
V: TRBV7-8
D: .
size: .
DNA: TGTGCCAGCAGCCGCCAAAGTACCGGGACGCGGGGGGATGGCTACACCTTC
CDR3: CASSRQSTGTRGDGYTF

J: TRBJ1-1
V: TRBV5-1
D: .
size: .
DNA: TGCGCCAGCAGCGCGGGCACTGAAGCTTTCTTT
CDR3: CASSAGTEAFF

J: TRBJ1-5
V: TRBV12-3/TRBV12-4
D: .
size: .
DNA: TGTGCCAGCAGTAAGGGAGGCCGGGCCCAGCATTTT
CDR3: CASSKGGRAQHF

J: TRBJ2-5
V: TRBV6-5
D: .
size: .
DNA: TGTGCCAGCAGTTACAGGAGGGGATTATACCAAGAGACCCAGTACTTC
CDR3: CASSYRRGLYQETQYF

J: TRBJ2-1
V: TRBV7-3
D: TRBD2
size: .
DNA: TGTGCCAGCAGACTGGGACTAGCGGCCAGCGATGAGCAGTTCTTC
CDR3: CASRLGLAASDEQFF

J: TRBJ2-1
V: TRBV2
D: TRBD2
size: .
DNA: TGTGCCAGCCTAGCGGGGGGATACAATGAGCAGTTCTTC
CDR3: CASLAGGYNEQFF

J: TRBJ2-5
V: TRBV7-8
D: TRBD1
size: .
DNA: TGTGCCAGCAGCCCCGGACAGGTACTCCAAGAGACCCAGTACTTC
CDR3: CASSPGQVLQETQYF

J: TRBJ2-1
V: TRBV21-1
D: .
size: .
DNA: TGTGCCAGCAGCCCCGGGGGACAGGGCAACCACAATGAGCAGTTCTTC
CDR3: CASSPGGQGNHNEQFF

J: TRBJ1-2
V: TRBV6-1
D: .
size: .
DNA: TGTGCCAGCAGTGAATTCTCTCGGGGTGCGGGGAACTATGGCTACACCTTC
CDR3: CASSEFSRGAGNYGYTF

J: TRBJ1-2
V: TRBV29-1
D: .
size: .
DNA: TGCAGCGGGGGCGGAGGGGGAAAGGCGAACTATGGCTACACCTTC
CDR3: CSGGGGGKANYGYTF

J: TRBJ1-1
V: TRBV19
D: TRBD1
size: .
DNA: TGTGCCAGTAGTGGATGGGGCAGGGGGCGGAACACTGAAGCTTTCTTT
CDR3: CASSGWGRGRNTEAFF

J: TRBJ1-2
V: TRBV15
D: .
size: .
DNA: TGTGCCACCAGCCGGACTAGCTCTAACTATGGCTACACCTTC
CDR3: CATSRTSSNYGYTF

J: TRBJ1-2
V: TRBV19
D: .
size: .
DNA: TGTGCCAGCCGTTGGAGTTATGGCTACACCTTC
CDR3: CASRWSYGYTF

J: TRBJ2-1
V: TRBV2
D: .
size: .
DNA: TGTGCCAGCAGCTTGTTGGGCGATGAGCAGTTCTTC
CDR3: CASSLLGDEQFF

J: TRBJ1-3
V: TRBV9
D: .
size: .
DNA: TGTGCCAGCAGCGTAGGAGACTCTGGAAACACCATATATTTT
CDR3: CASSVGDSGNTIYF

J: TRBJ2-5
V: TRBV4-1
D: .
size: .
DNA: TGCGCCAGCAGCCAAGAGGACTCTCTAGTCCTCCAAGAGACCCAGTACTTC
CDR3: CASSQEDSLVLQETQYF

J: TRBJ1-2
V: TRBV29-1
D: .
size: few
DNA: TGCAGCGTCCGGGTATACCGCGGTCTACTCGGCTACACCTTC
CDR3: CSVRVYRGLLGYTF

J: TRBJ1-1
V: TRBV18
D: .
size: .
DNA: TGTGCCAGCTCACCAACCAGGGGCGAGAACACTGAAGCTTTCTTT
CDR3: CASSPTRGENTEAFF

J: TRBJ1-2
V: TRBV7-9
D: TRBD1
size: .
DNA: TGTGCCAGCAGTCCGGACAGGGGCACCTATGGCTACACCTTC
CDR3: CASSPDRGTYGYTF

J: TRBJ2-4
V: TRBV14
D: TRBD2
size: .
DNA: TGTGCCAGCAGCCACTCTCCTGGGCTAGCGGGGGGATTCGGAGCCAAAAACATTCAGTACTTC
CDR3: CASSHSPGLAGGFGAKNIQYF

J: TRBJ2-1
V: TRBV5-6
D: .
size: .
DNA: TGTGCCAGCGCCCCAGGGGGGCTCTCCTACAATGAGCAGTTCTTC
CDR3: CASAPGGLSYNEQFF